This TCR beta chain is from a study of shared clonotypes between healthy human individuals. Study conclusions and caveats: Blood alone was sampled, and tissue repertoires likely differ.

About this clone: Its antigen is not known. The identical CDR3 is also encoded by other nucleotide sequences in the sample.

The V end lost 3 bases, the J end lost 0 bases, and 8 bases lay between the germline ends. Germline V gene lookup returns CDR1 GTSNPN and CDR2 SVGIG (reference sequence). The CDR3 totals 13 residues. Only in-frame clones appear in the TCRdb table, and some are missing; sequencing was by immunoSEQ multiplex PCR. This repertoire shows about half a million clones, more than 75% found once; its top ten account for approximately 12%. Sequencing input: PBMCs. This sequence joins TRBV30 and TRBJ1-1; D perhaps matches TRBD1 (5 bases). This TCR was recovered from a woman in her thirties or forties in good health. Some clones in this sample may be carry-over from other donors' samples. CDR3 in DNA: TGTGCCTGGAGGAAGGGGTTGAACACTGAAGCTTTCTTT. Translated: CAWRKGLNTEAFF.